This T cell receptor beta chain is from a study of cytomegalovirus exposure and HLA in healthy donors. Study information: Around 180 million T cells yielded around 120 million unique TCR beta sequences in earlier analysis. In terms of ancestry, the Caucasian-associated cluster contained about 80% of the 300 to 400 genotyped donors. Study conclusions and caveats: In all likelihood, a cluster of highly shared sequence variants was a sequencing artifact.

The CDR3 runs to 13 residues. Trimming at V came to 1 base and at J to 10 bases, leaving 4 bases not matched to a gene. Germline CDR1 and CDR2: SGHAT and FQNNGV. Concerning this clone itself: No antigen is known for it.

A multiplex PCR was run with 60 Vbeta primers and 13 Jbeta primers. The assay was immunoSEQ multiplex PCR, and TCRdb's table has in-frame clones only and misses some. The sample records 150,000 to 200,000 clones, about four fifths being singletons. The rearrangement uses TRBV11-2 and TRBJ2-1, with TRBD1 matching 7 bases. The sequenced material came from PBMCs. The source of this sequence is a woman in her 50s in good health and CMV-seronegative. The CDR3 DNA reads TGTGCCAGCAGCTTAGCCGGGACAGTCGAGCAGTTCTTC. Amino acid sequence: CASSLAGTVEQFF.